A selection of T cell receptor beta chains follows, all from one sample in a study of blood T cell repertoires in COVID-19. The table came from immunoSEQ multiplex PCR; TCRdb's copy has only in-frame clones and leaves some out. In the table there are 28,000 or so clones, around 88% of which are singletons. The specimen sequenced was peripheral blood. These receptors were obtained from a human donor in a cohort sampled during active COVID-19. Each CDR3 is given with its conserved first and last residue.

j_call: TRBJ2-2
cdr3_length: 16
v_call: TRBV9
cdr3_aa: CASSRRTSGYTGELFF

j_call: TRBJ1-3
cdr3_length: 16
v_call: TRBV6-5
cdr3_aa: CASSYSRGGSGNTIYF

j_call: TRBJ2-7
cdr3_length: 12
v_call: TRBV6-5
cdr3_aa: CASSYSRDEQYF

j_call: TRBJ1-2
cdr3_length: 12
v_call: TRBV30
cdr3_aa: CAWSVGIYGYTF

j_call: TRBJ1-2
cdr3_length: 12
v_call: TRBV6-1
cdr3_aa: CASSERRRGYTF

j_call: TRBJ2-2
cdr3_length: 18
v_call: TRBV7-2
cdr3_aa: CASSPRERGGRGAGELFF

j_call: TRBJ2-3
cdr3_length: 13
v_call: TRBV11-3
cdr3_aa: CASSTGITDTQYF

j_call: TRBJ2-5
cdr3_length: 16
v_call: TRBV6-1
cdr3_aa: CASSALGLAFEETQYF

j_call: TRBJ2-5
cdr3_length: 16
v_call: TRBV5-1
cdr3_aa: CASSSTRTGGQETQYF

j_call: TRBJ2-1
cdr3_length: 13
v_call: TRBV12-5
cdr3_aa: CASGRNLRNEQFF

j_call: TRBJ1-4
cdr3_length: 14
v_call: TRBV30
cdr3_aa: CAWSIGLTNEKLFF

j_call: TRBJ1-6
cdr3_length: 17
v_call: TRBV30
cdr3_aa: CAWSGPGVSSYNSPLHF

j_call: TRBJ1-2
cdr3_length: 12
v_call: TRBV30
cdr3_aa: CAWETKSAGYTF

j_call: TRBJ2-3
cdr3_length: 12
v_call: TRBV12-3/TRBV12-4
cdr3_aa: CASSYRWDTQYF

j_call: TRBJ1-6
cdr3_length: 15
v_call: TRBV7-2
cdr3_aa: CASSPRQVSNSPLHF

j_call: TRBJ2-7
cdr3_length: 14
v_call: TRBV9
cdr3_aa: CASSAPGQSYEQYF

j_call: TRBJ2-1
cdr3_length: 13
v_call: TRBV9
cdr3_aa: CASSLELRGEQFF

j_call: TRBJ2-7
cdr3_length: 14
v_call: TRBV6-5
cdr3_aa: CASSYGGASYEQYF

j_call: TRBJ1-1
cdr3_length: 13
v_call: TRBV9
cdr3_aa: CASSAQGYTEAFF

j_call: TRBJ2-1
cdr3_length: 15
v_call: TRBV7-2
cdr3_aa: CASSRDSGGYNEQFF

j_call: TRBJ1-6
cdr3_length: 16
v_call: TRBV5-4
cdr3_aa: CASSLGLRGNDSPLHF

j_call: TRBJ1-3
cdr3_length: 15
v_call: TRBV5-8
cdr3_aa: CATRGGFSGNTPIYF

j_call: TRBJ1-1
cdr3_length: 13
v_call: TRBV30
cdr3_aa: CAWSWVTVPEAFF

j_call: TRBJ2-5
cdr3_length: 14
v_call: TRBV11-2
cdr3_aa: CASSVSGGYETQYF

j_call: TRBJ1-2
cdr3_length: 13
v_call: TRBV20-1
cdr3_aa: CSASQGSGYGYTF

j_call: TRBJ2-1
cdr3_length: 14
v_call: TRBV7-9
cdr3_aa: CASSPMGLSNEQFF

j_call: TRBJ2-3
cdr3_length: 17
v_call: TRBV9
cdr3_aa: CASSGGQGVFFTDTQYF

j_call: TRBJ2-5
cdr3_length: 13
v_call: TRBV2
cdr3_aa: CASLRGRQETQYF

j_call: TRBJ2-4
cdr3_length: 13
v_call: TRBV19
cdr3_aa: CASSIGQSNIQYF

j_call: TRBJ2-7
cdr3_length: 15
v_call: TRBV3-1/TRBV3-2
cdr3_aa: CASSPLRVSSYEQYF

j_call: TRBJ1-1
cdr3_length: 16
v_call: TRBV5-6
cdr3_aa: CASSLPGQRVDTEAFF

j_call: TRBJ2-7
cdr3_length: 11
v_call: TRBV30
cdr3_aa: CAWRASYEQYF

j_call: TRBJ1-5
cdr3_length: 14
v_call: TRBV2
cdr3_aa: CASSVQGAVQPQHF

j_call: TRBJ2-1
cdr3_length: 17
v_call: TRBV3-1/TRBV3-2
cdr3_aa: CASSHSSLAGGFGEQFF

j_call: TRBJ1-2
cdr3_length: 15
v_call: TRBV11-2
cdr3_aa: CASSLALGDWDGYTF

j_call: TRBJ1-2
cdr3_length: 14
v_call: TRBV7-9
cdr3_aa: CASSLPRENYGYTF

j_call: TRBJ2-7
cdr3_length: 14
v_call: TRBV19
cdr3_aa: CASSPTYPSYEQYF

j_call: TRBJ2-1
cdr3_length: 15
v_call: TRBV5-8
cdr3_aa: CASSRRTGAYNEQFF

j_call: TRBJ2-5
cdr3_length: 16
v_call: TRBV7-3
cdr3_aa: CASSPEGGTLWETQYF

j_call: TRBJ2-4
cdr3_length: 13
v_call: TRBV6-1
cdr3_aa: CASSEREKNIQYF

j_call: TRBJ1-5
cdr3_length: 14
v_call: TRBV6-1
cdr3_aa: CASSESQRGQPQHF

j_call: TRBJ1-1
cdr3_length: 16
v_call: TRBV7-6
cdr3_aa: CASSLGRGGGNTEAFF

j_call: TRBJ1-6
cdr3_length: 16
v_call: TRBV5-1
cdr3_aa: CASSLAGDRAYSPLHF

j_call: TRBJ1-6
cdr3_length: 14
v_call: TRBV15
cdr3_aa: CATSRGGYDSPLHF

j_call: TRBJ2-3
cdr3_length: 15
v_call: TRBV27
cdr3_aa: CASSPWTGVRDTQYF

j_call: TRBJ2-1
cdr3_length: 16
v_call: TRBV21-1
cdr3_aa: CASSTRERGASNEQFF

j_call: TRBJ2-3
cdr3_length: 15
v_call: TRBV4-2
cdr3_aa: CASSLSGGGTDTQYF

j_call: TRBJ1-3
cdr3_length: 17
v_call: TRBV7-8
cdr3_aa: CASSLGPGMSSGNTIYF

j_call: TRBJ2-7
cdr3_length: 16
v_call: TRBV27
cdr3_aa: CASSSSGTGVSYEQYF

j_call: TRBJ2-2
cdr3_length: 15
v_call: TRBV2
cdr3_aa: CASSEQSGGVGELFF

j_call: TRBJ1-6
cdr3_length: 13
v_call: TRBV29-1
cdr3_aa: CSVQGLGDSPLHF

j_call: TRBJ2-3
cdr3_length: 15
v_call: TRBV7-3
cdr3_aa: CASSPDRGPTDTQYF